The sequence of this T cell receptor (beta chain) was determined in a study of T cell repertoires in cytomegalovirus infection. Study background: A matching HLA type, together with CMV infection, was signaled by public TCR beta signatures.

MiXCR was run by TCRdb on the reads, yielding one entry per CDR3 protein. The repertoire has approximately 340,000 distinct CDR3 sequences, around 29% of them found once; the top ten carry 20%. Germline CDR1 is KGHDR and CDR2 is SFDVKD. Trimming pared 3 bases from V and 5 bases from J, leaving 20 bases between. This CDR3 has 17 amino acids. Details on this clonotype: Its antigen is as yet unknown.

General study points: Dominant in the ex vivo response were TCR beta clonotypes restricted by HLA-C and specific for CMV. Carriage of CMV together with the relevant HLA was identifiable through cumulative public TCR beta family frequency.

The chain has TRBV24-1 and TRBJ2-3; tentatively, D is TRBD1 or TRBD2 (5 bases each). The receptor's source is a human donor in good health (CMV status not recorded). Some clones in this sample may be carry-over from other donors' samples. This material consisted of cultured PBMCs, taken from culture after CMV antigen stimulation. CDR3 DNA: TGTGCCACCAGTGATGTCCTAGGGACCCCGACTCAAGATACGCAGTATTTT. Amino acid sequence: CATSDVLGTPTQDTQYF.